Listed below are T cell receptor beta chains from one sample, sequenced in a study of post-analysis software for immune sequencing data. TCRdb re-analysed the PCR reads in MiXCR, keeping a single row per CDR3 protein. The data contain some 370,000 distinct CDR3 sequences, roughly 36% of them singletons. Sequencing was done on a sample of blood. The receptors derive from a girl under 18 with multiple sclerosis. The CDR3 runs from the conserved cysteine through the conserved F or W. Fields, in order: V gene, clone size, J gene, D gene, CDR3 DNA, CDR3 protein. The D gene is left open where the match is weak. Clone size appears in some rows only: once, few, many, or a class for an expanded clone.

TRBV3-1	-	TRBJ2-5	TRBD1	TGTGCCAGCAGCCTGGGACAGGGAAGGTGGGAGACCCAGTACTTC	CASSLGQGRWETQYF
TRBV27	few	TRBJ2-1	-	TGTGCCAGCGGGGGGACCAATGAGCAGTTCTTC	CASGGTNEQFF
TRBV6-2/TRBV6-3	-	TRBJ2-7	TRBD1	TGTGCCAGCAGTAAGTCCGGGACAGTCTCCTACGAGCAGTACTTC	CASSKSGTVSYEQYF
TRBV2	-	TRBJ2-3	TRBD2	TGTGCCAGCAGCGGGACTAGCGGAGACACAGATACGCAGTATTTT	CASSGTSGDTDTQYF
TRBV6-2/TRBV6-3	-	TRBJ1-5	-	TGTGCCAGCAGGGCGAGGGGGTCTGGCAATCAGCCCCAGCATTTT	CASRARGSGNQPQHF
TRBV20-1	few	TRBJ1-5	-	TGCAGTGCTAGAGGGCTGGGGACGGGGAGCAATCAGCCCCAGCATTTT	CSARGLGTGSNQPQHF
TRBV29-1	few	TRBJ2-1	-	TGCAGCGTTAGCCGGACCACCTACAATGAGCAGTTCTTC	CSVSRTTYNEQFF
TRBV30	few	TRBJ1-5	-	TGTGCCTGGAGTGGGGGGGCGGGGGCGAGGAATCAGCCCCAGCATTTT	CAWSGGAGARNQPQHF
TRBV3-1	-	TRBJ2-3	-	TGTGCCAGCAGTCAAGACCCCGTTGGTAGCACAGATACGCAGTATTTT	CASSQDPVGSTDTQYF
TRBV7-2	-	TRBJ2-5	-	TGTGCCAGCAGCTTACTTGTTGGGGGGGCCCGTGAGACCCAGTACTTC	CASSLLVGGARETQYF
TRBV4-2	-	TRBJ2-1	TRBD2	TGTGCCAGCAGCCAGCTCGTTCTAGCGGGGGGCGGGAACAATGAGCAGTTCTTC	CASSQLVLAGGGNNEQFF
TRBV7-8	-	TRBJ2-7	-	TGTGCCAGCAGCTTTACGGCCGGCAGGACGTACGGGCAGTACTTC	CASSFTAGRTYGQYF
TRBV7-6	few	TRBJ2-3	TRBD2	TGTGCCAGCAGACCCCCTAGCGGGGGGGCCGGAGATACGCAGTATTTT	CASRPPSGGAGDTQYF
TRBV20-1	few	TRBJ2-7	-	TGCAGTGCTAGAGAAAGGGCGGGTTACGAGCAGTACTTC	CSARERAGYEQYF
TRBV12-3/TRBV12-4	-	TRBJ2-6	-	TGTGCCAGCAGTTTGGGGGGAGGGGCCAACGTCCTGACTTTC	CASSLGGGANVLTF
TRBV15	-	TRBJ2-3	TRBD1	TGTGCCACCAGCAGAGAAAGATGGACAGGGTCGGCAGATACGCAGTATTTT	CATSRERWTGSADTQYF
TRBV20-1	few	TRBJ2-7	-	TGCAGTGCCTGGGGGGGCCCTCTCTTGGAGCAGTACTTC	CSAWGGPLLEQYF
TRBV5-1	few	TRBJ2-7	TRBD1	TGCGCCAGCAGGGACGCTGCGACAGGGGTAAACTACGAGCAGTACTTC	CASRDAATGVNYEQYF
TRBV7-8	-	TRBJ2-1	TRBD1	TGTGCCAGCAGCTTAACGGGACAGGGGGCTAGGCAGTTCTTC	CASSLTGQGARQFF
TRBV6-1	-	TRBJ1-5	-	TGTGCCAGCAGTGAGGACGGAGCTAGGGGCAATCAGCCCCAGCATTTT	CASSEDGARGNQPQHF
TRBV5-1	-	TRBJ2-1	-	TGCGCCAGCAGCTACCGTCCTGACCCCTACAATGAGCAGTTCTTC	CASSYRPDPYNEQFF
TRBV29-1	-	TRBJ2-1	-	TGCAGCGTTGGAGGGTGGGAGGAGGGAAAGCAGTTCTTC	CSVGGWEEGKQFF
TRBV28	-	TRBJ2-2	-	TGTGCCAGCAGTTTGACCCCTGCGGCCGGGGAGCTGTTTTTT	CASSLTPAAGELFF
TRBV6-5	few	TRBJ2-5	TRBD2	TGTGCCAGCAGTTACGGGACTAGTGGGCAAGAGACCCAGTACTTC	CASSYGTSGQETQYF
TRBV6-2/TRBV6-3	-	TRBJ2-3	TRBD1	TGTGCCAGCAGTCCCCGGGACAGGAACCCTAAAAATACGCAGTATTTT	CASSPRDRNPKNTQYF
TRBV24-1	-	TRBJ2-3	-	TGTGCCACCAGTTTATCTAGCGCTGGGGATACGCAGTATTTT	CATSLSSAGDTQYF
TRBV20-1	few	TRBJ2-1	TRBD2	TGCAGTGCTGATCCGGCGGCGGGGGTCAATGAGCAGTTCTTC	CSADPAAGVNEQFF
TRBV20-1	-	TRBJ2-5	-	TGCAGTGCTAGAGAAGGGACATCCCTGGAGGAGACCCAGTACTTC	CSAREGTSLEETQYF
TRBV6-1	-	TRBJ2-5	-	TGTGCCAGCAAGGGGGGGTCCTCTGTGGAAGAGACCCAGTACTTC	CASKGGSSVEETQYF
TRBV7-2	few	TRBJ2-1	-	TGTGCCAGCAGCTTAGCCCCAACTACAATGAAGCAGTTCTTC	CASSLAPTTMKQFF
TRBV7-3	few	TRBJ1-6	-	TGTGCCAGCAGCCCTGGAGATAGTTCACCCCTCCACTTT	CASSPGDSSPLHF
TRBV20-1	-	TRBJ2-7	TRBD2	TGCAGTGCTCCCTCTAGCGGGGGGACCTACGAGCAGTACTTC	CSAPSSGGTYEQYF
TRBV6-2/TRBV6-3	few	TRBJ2-7	TRBD2	TGTGCCAGCAGAAACCTAGCGGGGGATTCCTACGAGCAGTACTTC	CASRNLAGDSYEQYF
TRBV24-1	-	TRBJ2-1	-	TGTGCCACCAGTGAGTCTTCCCGGACGGTGAGTCTTGAGCAGTTCTTC	CATSESSRTVSLEQFF
TRBV11-1	-	TRBJ2-1	TRBD1	TGTGCCAGCAGCTCCCAGGGACAGGGAGGTTACGGTGAGCAGTTCTTC	CASSSQGQGGYGEQFF
TRBV5-6	-	TRBJ1-5	-	TGTGCCAGCAGCTTGATCTGGGGCCCCCAGCATTTT	CASSLIWGPQHF
TRBV7-3	few	TRBJ2-3	-	TGTGCCAGCAGCTTAATTGGGGGGGCTGCCCGGTCAGATACGCAGTATTTT	CASSLIGGAARSDTQYF
TRBV5-1	few	TRBJ1-2	TRBD1	TGCGCCAGCAGCTACAATCTAGGGACAGGAGCTAACTATGGCTACACCTTC	CASSYNLGTGANYGYTF
TRBV7-3	-	TRBJ2-1	-	TGTGCCAGCAGCTTAACGAGTACTAACTACAATGAGCAGTTCTTC	CASSLTSTNYNEQFF
TRBV11-2	few	TRBJ2-3	TRBD1	TGTGCCAGCAGCCCGTGGACAGGAACTAGCACAGATACGCAGTATTTT	CASSPWTGTSTDTQYF
TRBV29-1	-	TRBJ2-7	-	TGCAGCGCTTTACCCCTCCTCGCGGACCACGAGCAGTACTTC	CSALPLLADHEQYF
TRBV13	once	TRBJ2-7	-	TGTGCCAGCAGCTCACAGAGTTCCTACGAGCAGTACTTC	CASSSQSSYEQYF
TRBV2	-	TRBJ1-2	-	TGTGCCAGCACCTTATGGACCCAAGAAGGCTACACCTTC	CASTLWTQEGYTF
TRBV12-3/TRBV12-4	-	TRBJ2-1	TRBD1	TGTGCCAGCAGTTGGACAGGGGACACCTACAATGAGCAGTTCTTC	CASSWTGDTYNEQFF
TRBV6-2/TRBV6-3	-	TRBJ2-5	TRBD1	TGTGCCAGCAGTTACTCCGGGACAGGGACAGAGACCCAGTACTTC	CASSYSGTGTETQYF
TRBV5-4	-	TRBJ1-1	TRBD1	TGTGCCAGCAACCTAAGACAGGGGAGCACTGAAGCTTTCTTT	CASNLRQGSTEAFF
TRBV20-1	-	TRBJ2-1	-	TGCAGTGCTGGGGCCCTGAGACACAATGAGCAGTTCTTC	CSAGALRHNEQFF
TRBV10-3	once	TRBJ2-5	TRBD2	TGTGCCATCAGTGTGGGGGGGTCAAGAGGGCAGTACTTC	CAISVGGSRGQYF
TRBV29-1	-	TRBJ1-2	-	TGCAGCGTTGAAGGGGGAGTGGGTGGCTACACCTTC	CSVEGGVGGYTF
TRBV12-3/TRBV12-4	-	TRBJ2-7	-	TGTGCCAGCAGTTTAGCCAGGGTATTGGTCGAGCAGTACTTC	CASSLARVLVEQYF